This TCR beta chain stems from a study of T-cell reconstitution after alpha-beta-depleted transplantation in children. At least ten counts were recorded for this clonotype. The V gene's germline CDR1 is SEHNR and CDR2 FQNEAQ (reference sequence). This CDR3 spans 13 amino acids. V lost 5 bases and J lost 6, with 14 bases in between. Preparation of the TCRbeta library used unique molecular identifiers. TCRdb processed the PCR reads anew with MiXCR; each CDR3 protein has one entry. This table has hundreds of thousands of distinct CDR3 sequences, around 12% appearing once. The sequences come from PBMCs from the stem cell graft donor, collected from the stem cell graft. This receptor was obtained from a human donor who donated a stem cell graft to a child with acute lymphoblastic leukemia. This chain connects TRBV7-9 to TRBJ2-7; D gene ambiguous. The CDR3 bases are TGTGCCAGCAGCCCCAGCTTGACGGGCGAGCAGTACTTC. Its protein is CASSPSLTGEQYF.